The clone carrying this T cell receptor (beta chain) was found once. The data were produced by immunoSEQ multiplex PCR, yet TCRdb's version contains in-frame clones alone and is incomplete. The data hold some 640,000 clones, with 80% to 90% observed a single time. The ends lost 2 bases at V and 6 bases at J; junction bases unmatched: 6. CDR1 is LGHNA and CDR2 is YSLEER in the germline V gene. This CDR3 contains 16 residues. This sample was taken from a study of shared T cell receptors in the human thymus. This same sample was also part of a study on human thymus T cells.

The sequencing sample was made of thymocytes. The sequence came from a boy younger than two with a congenital heart defect. The gene calls are TRBV4-3 and TRBJ2-3, with 12 bases lining up with TRBD2. CDR3 DNA: TGCGCCAGCAGCCAACGCACTAGCGGGGGGAGGGATACGCAGTATTTT. Amino acid sequence: CASSQRTSGGRDTQYF.